The 11 T cell receptor beta chains given below trace back to one sample, sequenced in a study of blood T cell repertoires in COVID-19. Using immunoSEQ multiplex PCR, the repertoire was profiled, and TCRdb retains in-frame clones only, with some absent. Among about 64,000 clones listed, under 80% were seen once. Sample: peripheral blood. The origin of the receptors is a human donor in a cohort sampled during active COVID-19.

The chain uses TRBV10-2 and TRBJ2-2; D not resolved. V was clipped by 4 bases and J by 0 bases, with 6 bases between them. Germline lookup yields CDR1 WSHSY and CDR2 SAAADI. The CDR3 is made up of 14 amino acids. CDR3 region: CASSARSNTGELFF. In DNA, the CDR3 is TGCGCCAGCAGTGCACGGTCGAACACCGGGGAGCTGTTTTTT.

The rearrangement joins TRBV27 to TRBJ2-7, with 8 bases aligning to TRBD1. CDR1 and CDR2 from the germline V gene are MNHEY and SMNVEV (reference sequence). Trimming at V came to 8 bases and at J to 2 bases, leaving 5 bases not matched to a gene. The CDR3 loop spans 13 amino acids. CDR3 nucleotide sequence: TGTGCCAGCCGACCGGGACAGGCCTACGAGCAGTACTTC. Translating it yields CASRPGQAYEQYF.

This rearrangement joins TRBV5-8 to TRBJ2-7, with a weak D call TRBD2 (6 bases). The germline V gene has CDR1 SGHTS and CDR2 YDEGEE. The length of the CDR3 is 15 residues. V lost 4 bases and J 0 bases, leaving 14 bases between the germline ends. As DNA, the CDR3 is TGTGCCAGCAGCACGGGGACTGGACTCTCCTACGAGCAGTACTTC. Its protein product is CASSTGTGLSYEQYF.

The chain links TRBV19 to TRBJ2-7, with a tentative D call TRBD2 (5 bases). The V and J ends lost 3 bases and 6 bases respectively, with 12 bases between them. Germline V gives CDR1 LNHDA, CDR2 SQIVND (reference sequence). This CDR3 is built from 13 residues. The CDR3 bases are TGTGCCAGTAGTATGAGGGCCTTGACCGAGCAGTACTTC. Its translation is CASSMRALTEQYF.

This clone has a handful of counts. This chain connects TRBV7-9 to TRBJ2-7, with TRBD2 matching over 8 bases. The CDR3 consists of 15 residues. The trim removed 2 bases at V and 6 bases at J, leaving 9 bases unmatched. In germline, CDR1 is SEHNR, CDR2 FQNEAQ (reference sequence). The CDR3 DNA follows: TGTGCCAGCAGCTTATCGAGCGGGAGACCCTCCGAGCAGTACTTC. Translated, it gives CASSLSSGRPSEQYF.

The rearrangement uses TRBV29-1 and TRBJ2-1; TRBD2 matches 7 bases. This CDR3 region has 12 residues. V dropped 4 bases and J dropped 4; count of bases not matched to a gene: 1. Germline CDR1 SQVTM, CDR2 ANQGSEA. The CDR3 DNA reads TGCAGCGTTGGGCGGGAGTACAATGAGCAGTTCTTC. Protein: CSVGREYNEQFF.

The chain links TRBV3-1 (or the pseudogene TRBV3-2) to TRBJ2-3; 10 bases line up with TRBD1. The germline V gene encodes CDR1 LGHDT and CDR2 YNNKEL (reference sequence). J lost 1 base, V lost 4 bases, and 11 bases had no gene match. The CDR3 consists of 18 residues. The DNA of the CDR3 is TGTGCCAGCAGCCGAAAACCGGGACAGGGGCGAGGCACAGATACGCAGTATTTT. Translation gives CASSRKPGQGRGTDTQYF.

The rearrangement joins TRBV7-2 to TRBJ2-1; 9 bases are shared with TRBD2. CDR1 and CDR2 from the germline V gene are SGHTA and FQGNSA. V was clipped by 3 bases and J by 3 bases; unmatched bases: 3. CDR3 length equals 15 residues. The CDR3 coding sequence is TGTGCCAGCAGCTTGAAGACTAGCGGCTACAATGAGCAGTTCTTC. Translation: CASSLKTSGYNEQFF.

The CDR3 DNA reads TGTGCCAGCAGGGGAGTGGGTACGGGCAATGAGCAGTTCTTC. Its translation is CASRGVGTGNEQFF. The genes are TRBV5-6 and TRBJ2-1; D is possibly TRBD2 (5 bases). CDR1 and CDR2 from the germline V gene are SGHDT and YYEEEE. The ends were cut back, 5 bases at V and 6 bases at J, with 15 bases in the middle. The CDR3 is 14 amino acids.

This chain links TRBV27 with TRBJ1-2, with 10 bases matching TRBD1. Germline trimming cut 5 bases from V and 1 base from J; bases unmatched to any gene: 7. The CDR3 has 16 amino acids. Germline assignment: CDR1 MNHEY and CDR2 SMNVEV (reference sequence). CDR3 sequence reads: CASSNVGQGYNYGYTF. CDR3 in DNA: TGTGCCAGCAGTAATGTGGGACAGGGGTATAACTATGGCTACACCTTC.

This clone was seen a handful of times. The V and J genes are TRBV19 and TRBJ1-2, with 8 bases lining up with TRBD1. Per germline, CDR1 LNHDA and CDR2 SQIVND (reference sequence). This CDR3 is 14 amino acids long. Trimming at V came to 7 bases and at J to 4 bases, leaving 8 bases not matched to a gene. CDR3 protein: CASNRAGGGYGYTF. The CDR3, as DNA: TGTGCCAGTAATCGTGCAGGGGGCGGCTATGGCTACACCTTC.